The 7 T cell receptor beta chains reported below all come from one sample, sequenced in a study of early T cells in non-severe SARS-CoV-2 infection. TCRdb fed the 5' RACE reads into MiXCR, producing one record per CDR3 protein. This sample has some 120,000 distinct CDR3 sequences, with under 15% found just once. Sequenced: whole blood. Every receptor here comes from an adult who was a healthcare worker with PCR-confirmed SARS-CoV-2 infection or an uninfected control (not recorded which).

The table lists this clonotype with a few counts. The gene calls are TRBV4-1 and TRBJ2-3; 14 bases line up with TRBD2. Germline trimming cut 1 base from V and 11 bases from J; bases unmatched to any gene: 11. CDR1 and CDR2 (germline): MGHRA, YSYEKL. This CDR3 region has 17 residues. CDR3 residues: CASSQVVLGTSGGMQYF. CDR3 nucleotides: TGCGCCAGCAGCCAAGTGGTTCTGGGGACTAGCGGGGGAATGCAGTATTTT.

The chain carries TRBV10-2 and TRBJ2-3, with unresolved D. Trimming cost V 1 base and J 4 bases, with 6 bases left between them. Looked up from germline, CDR1 is WSHSY and CDR2 is SAAADI. This CDR3 is built from 13 residues. The CDR3 DNA is TGCGCCAGCAGTGAGTTCAGACCAGATACGCAGTATTTT. Encoded protein: CASSEFRPDTQYF.

The sample holds many counts of this clonotype. Relative to the germline gene, one junction end is altered; a read error may explain this. The V gene is TRBV29-1, the J gene TRBJ2-7; maybe TRBD2 (5 bases). In germline, CDR1 is SQVTM, CDR2 ANQGSEA. The CDR3 contains 12 residues. The DNA of the CDR3 is TGCAGCGTTCAAGAGGGCCTGAACGAGCAGTACTTC. Translated, it gives CSVQEGLNEQYF.

This clonotype appeared a few times. The rearrangement uses TRBV29-1 and TRBJ2-3; 7 bases are a match to TRBD1. Germline loops: CDR1 SQVTM, CDR2 ANQGSEA. There are 11 residues in the CDR3. J lost 4 bases, V lost 8 bases, and 3 bases had no gene match. The CDR3 nucleotides read TGCAGCTCAGGGGGAGCAGATACGCAGTATTTT. Protein: CSSGGADTQYF.

At least ten counts were recorded for this clonotype. The chain uses TRBV4-2 and TRBJ2-1, with D perhaps TRBD1 (6 bases). Germline lookup yields CDR1 LGHNA and CDR2 YNFKEQ. Between the trimmed V and J ends, which lost 3 bases and 0 bases, there was a span of 12 bases. This CDR3 region has 16 residues. The CDR3 reads CASSQETGSSYNEQFF. In DNA form, the CDR3 reads TGTGCCAGCAGCCAGGAAACAGGGAGCTCCTACAATGAGCAGTTCTTC.

This clonotype was seen only a few times. The rearrangement uses TRBV3-1 and TRBJ1-2; D ambiguous. The V end lost 6 bases, the J end lost 4 bases, and 9 bases lay between the germline ends. CDR1 and CDR2 (germline): LGHDT, YNNKEL (reference sequence). The CDR3 loop spans 12 amino acids. The CDR3 here is CASSGETYGYTF. The CDR3 nucleotides are TGTGCCAGCAGTGGAGAAACCTATGGCTACACCTTC.

This clonotype turned up a few times. The chain uses TRBV9 and TRBJ2-7; D is uncertain. This CDR3 has 15 amino acids. Per the germline V gene, CDR1 is SGDLS and CDR2 is YYNGEE. Trimming removed 0 bases from V and 3 bases from J, with 13 bases in between. This CDR3 is CASSVEGSIHYEQYF. In DNA, the CDR3 is TGTGCCAGCAGCGTAGAAGGTTCCATTCACTACGAGCAGTACTTC. Combining the CDR3 with reference TRBV9 and TRBJ2-7 gives the whole variable domain DSGVTQTPKHLITATGQRVTLRCSPRSGDLSVYWYQQSLDQGLQFLIQYYNGEERAKGNILERFSAQQFPDLHSELNLSSLELGDSALYFCASSVEGSIHYEQYFGPGTRLTVT.